This passage covers 11 T cell receptor beta chains from one sample sequenced in a study of cytomegalovirus exposure and HLA in healthy donors. Only in-frame clones appear in the TCRdb table, and some are missing; sequencing was by immunoSEQ multiplex PCR. The sample contains 150,000 or so clones, 85% of which appear only once. The sequenced material came from PBMCs. The receptor source for this set is a man aged 25-45 years in good health and CMV-seropositive.

The chain has TRBV5-1 and TRBJ2-7; TRBD1 agrees at 10 bases. CDR1 is SGHRS and CDR2 is YFSETQ in the germline V gene. V lost 2 bases and J lost 6; bases outside the gene matches: 8. The CDR3 covers 15 residues. Here the CDR3 reads CASSFSRQGAIEQYF. CDR3 coding DNA: TGCGCCAGCAGCTTCTCGCGACAGGGGGCGATCGAGCAGTACTTC.

The CDR3 nucleotides read TGCGCCAGCAGCCATGCCCTAGACCCCTACGAGCAGTACTTC. Its translation is CASSHALDPYEQYF. The gene calls are TRBV4-3 and TRBJ2-7; D is unclear. Trimming took 3 bases from V and 2 from J, leaving 11 bases between them. This CDR3 spans 14 amino acids. Germline V CDR1 and CDR2: LGHNA, YSLEER.

This clone was seen a single time. The J gene is TRBJ2-5, the V gene TRBV4-1; possibly TRBD1 for D (6 bases). The CDR3 extends over 15 amino acids. The V end was cut by 4 bases, the J end by 3 bases, with 15 bases between. Germline CDR1 reads MGHRA; CDR2 reads YSYEKL. CDR3 sequence reads: CASSPSGTQKETQYF. DNA of the CDR3: TGCGCCAGCAGCCCATCCGGGACACAAAAAGAGACCCAGTACTTC.

This clone was observed a single time. The rearrangement uses TRBV18 and TRBJ1-2; D is possibly TRBD1 (6 bases). This CDR3 comprises 14 residues. Germline values: CDR1 KGHSH, CDR2 LQKENI. V was cut by 3 bases and J by 8 bases, with 16 bases left in between. CDR3 sequence reads: CASSPEQGGLGYTF. CDR3 in DNA: TGTGCCAGCTCACCTGAACAGGGTGGTCTCGGCTACACCTTC.

This clone showed up just once. V is TRBV27 and J is TRBJ1-4; D is possibly TRBD1 (5 bases). The V and J ends lost 0 bases and 4 bases respectively, with 12 bases between them. Germline V lookup: CDR1 MNHEY, CDR2 SMNVEV (reference sequence). The length of the CDR3 is 16 residues. CDR3 protein: CASSLSGQGLNEKLFF. The CDR3 region has the DNA TGTGCCAGCAGTTTATCAGGGCAGGGACTTAATGAAAAACTGTTTTTT.

CDR3 amino acids: CASRPGQGNEQFF. Written as DNA, the CDR3 is TGCGCCAGCAGACCCGGACAGGGCAATGAGCAGTTCTTC. The V call is TRBV4-1, the J call TRBJ2-1; TRBD1 agrees at 8 bases. The V and J ends lost 6 bases and 6 bases, in that order; junction bases with no gene match: 4. The germline CDR1 and CDR2 sequences are MGHRA and YSYEKL. The CDR3 contains 13 residues.

A word on this clone: The same CDR3 is also encoded by other DNA sequences in this sample. V and J are TRBV7-2 and TRBJ1-2; possibly TRBD1 for D (5 bases). Germline V gives CDR1 SGHTA, CDR2 FQGNSA. V shed 1 base and J shed 1 base, with 10 bases lying between them. This CDR3 region has 15 residues. CDR3 bases: TGTGCCAGCAGCTTAGGAGGTCAGGGTAACTATGGCTACACCTTC. Amino acid sequence: CASSLGGQGNYGYTF.

J is TRBJ2-7 and V is TRBV18, with D perhaps matching TRBD1 (5 bases). V lost 2 bases to trimming and J lost 3 bases, with 11 bases between them. Germline V gene sequence: CDR1 KGHSH, CDR2 LQKENI. The length of the CDR3 is 14 residues. CDR3 nucleotides: TGTGCCAGCTCACCAGGCGACAGTTACTACGAGCAGTACTTC. It translates to CASSPGDSYYEQYF.

This chain connects TRBV4-3 to TRBJ1-2; the D is unclear. This CDR3 contains 15 residues. The ends were cut back, 1 base at V and 8 bases at J, with 17 bases in the middle. Germline lookup yields CDR1 LGHNA and CDR2 YSLEER. The CDR3 DNA is TGCGCCAGCAGCCAAGGATTCCGCCCCACTAAGGGCTACACCTTC. Translating it yields CASSQGFRPTKGYTF.

This clone was detected a few times. The genes are TRBV9 and TRBJ1-6; D is unresolved. Germline V gives CDR1 SGDLS, CDR2 YYNGEE. The V end was cut by 0 bases, the J end by 3 bases, with 7 bases between. This CDR3 contains 15 residues. The DNA of the CDR3 is TGTGCCAGCAGCGTAGCGGGGAACTATAATTCACCCCTCCACTTT. Its translation is CASSVAGNYNSPLHF. Drawing the rest from reference TRBV9 and TRBJ1-6, the complete variable domain is DSGVTQTPKHLITATGQRVTLRCSPRSGDLSVYWYQQSLDQGLQFLIQYYNGEERAKGNILERFSAQQFPDLHSELNLSSLELGDSALYFCASSVAGNYNSPLHFGNGTRLTVT.

The J gene is TRBJ2-7, the V gene TRBV2, with TRBD2 matching 8 bases. Germline V CDR1 and CDR2: SNHLY, FYNNEI. The CDR3 spans 13 residues. J was trimmed by 5 bases and V by 5 bases; bases with no gene match: 5. The chain's CDR3 is CASSNSGAHEQYF. DNA for the CDR3: TGTGCCAGCAGTAATAGCGGGGCCCACGAGCAGTACTTC.